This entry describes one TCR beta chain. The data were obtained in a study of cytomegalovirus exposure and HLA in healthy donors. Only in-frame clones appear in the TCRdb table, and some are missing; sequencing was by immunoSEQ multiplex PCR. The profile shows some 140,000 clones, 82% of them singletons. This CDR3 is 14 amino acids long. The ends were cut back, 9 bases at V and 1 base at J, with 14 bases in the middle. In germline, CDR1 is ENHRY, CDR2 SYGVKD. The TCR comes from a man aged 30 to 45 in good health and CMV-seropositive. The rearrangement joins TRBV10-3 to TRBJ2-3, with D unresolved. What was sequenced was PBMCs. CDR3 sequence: CAIASSLGTDTQYF. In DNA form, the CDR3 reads TGTGCCATAGCATCGAGCCTCGGCACAGATACGCAGTATTTT.